This T cell receptor beta chain was recorded in a study of T-cell reconstitution after alpha-beta-depleted transplantation in children. Findings and caveats of the study: T-cell counts and diversity at one year post-transplant came mainly from newly produced T cells. TCRbeta diversity was high at day 60 in some patients (a result of surviving recipient T cells and thymic progenitors).

Unique molecular identifiers were incorporated into the prepared TCRbeta library. Each CDR3 protein gets one entry after TCRdb re-called the PCR reads with MiXCR. The table includes over 150,000 distinct CDR3 sequences, around 10% detected once. The CDR3 extends over 15 amino acids. The germline V gene encodes CDR1 MNHEY and CDR2 SVGAGI. V shed 4 bases and J shed 1 base, with 8 bases lying between them. This clonotype showed up many times. Its antigen is as yet unknown. Sequencing was performed on PBMCs, taken before TCRalphabeta/CD19-depleted stem cell transplant. The TCR originated in a boy between 2 and 15 years old with acute myeloid leukemia, due to receive a stem cell transplant. This chain links TRBV6-5 with TRBJ2-6; D gene unclear. The CDR3 here is CASSSFPSGANVLTF. The CDR3 nucleotides are TGTGCCAGCAGTTCTTTCCCTTCTGGGGCCAACGTCCTGACTTTC.